This TCR beta chain was captured by sequencing in a study of human T cells and chemical hapten exposure (dated by TCRdb to the early 2020s). The study in broad terms: For sensitization, 2% DPC in acetone was applied to a roughly 2 cm by roughly 2 cm area of upper inner arm skin. Throughout the study period of about 22 weeks, patients also received therapeutic DPC doses to the scalp every week. Patch testing on the upper back used Finn chambers containing 0.01% DPC, with scoring done after 6 days according to International Contact Dermatitis Research Group standards. The mostly female patient cohort included alopecia areata with under or over 50% scalp involvement, alopecia totalis and alopecia universalis. The libraries were sequenced as a pool, and the TCR yield per sample differed mostly because of small variations in library volumes within the pool. The study tracked peripheral blood TCR repertoire changes in vivo during primary and secondary sensitization to the hapten diphenylcyclopropenone (DPC) in alopecia patients. Blood samples were taken from patients before sensitization (week 0) and at 2, 6 and about 24 weeks after DPC sensitization. Approximately 30 alopecia patients provided blood for TCR sequencing at one to four time points (pre-sensitization, 2, 6 and 24 weeks). On the study overall, not on this receptor specifically: Expanded TCRs formed significantly more large CDR3 similarity clusters than pre-sensitization or healthy control sets, consistent with antigen-driven responses. After repeated subsampling, the strength of the expansion versus patch-test correlation and the threshold at which it became significant changed. All patients had alopecia, a presumed autoimmune disease, so their immune response might differ from that of healthy individuals. No change with DPC sensitization was found in the number of TCRs above 1 in 1000 frequency, and no evidence of global repertoire structure alterations was found. Patch test score correlated positively with the number of PT1 expanded TCRs, reaching significance at thresholds 8, 16 and 32 but not at 4.

The meaning of the sample's time point label: patch test 1, 2 weeks after DPC sensitization. This specimen's treatment or condition label, per the study, means: therapeutic diphenylcyclopropenone sensitization with weekly scalp DPC. At each patch-test visit, blood was drawn before the patch test was applied. Eligible patients were aged 18 to 70, diagnosed with alopecia, deemed suitable for DPC therapy, and excluded if pregnant. Total RNA was isolated from unfractionated whole blood collected in Tempus Blood RNA tubes. This clonotype occurred a few times. This clone's antigen is unknown. Per-nucleotide qualities are absent, and no much larger clonotype sits a single base away. Libraries were prepared through RACE. Data came from a NextSeq 500. Library preparation attached unique molecular identifiers to individual cDNA molecules for quantitative, reproducible TCR counting. From each blood RNA sample, both TCR alpha and TCR beta chains were sequenced. The study's processing was this. Samples had a median of roughly 87,000 TCRs, with a range from about 23,224 to 750,000. V, J and CDR3 annotation of the TCR reads was performed with the Decombinator software suite. Every sample was subsampled to the same number of TCRs (28,000) for the PS versus PT1 abundance plots. Expanded TCRs were defined as absent before sensitization and observed at least eight times at the 2-week time point. The public reads were quality trimmed at Q25 with fastp and then assembled into clones with MiXCR by TCRdb, keeping productive beta chains. Identical CDR3 proteins give one entry, which carries the most common genes and DNA. None of the V and J calls come from the authors' own analysis; TCRdb made them. The sample table holds around 110,000 distinct CDR3 sequences, of which 9.5% to 13% were seen once. 1.3% to 1.5% of the sample is taken by the ten largest.

Per the germline V gene, SGHDN is the CDR1 and FVKESK is the CDR2. The CDR3 runs 16 amino acids, cysteine and phenylalanine included. Only the CDR3 DNA stays, 48 bases, in frame from base 1. At the junction V is shortened by 4 bases and J by 5 bases; bases outside the gene matches: 8. The TCR sequence derives from a woman between 50 and 59 years old with alopecia areata. Some clones in this sample may be carry-over from other donors' samples. This specimen consisted of whole blood, obtained in connection with sensitization to the hapten diphenylcyclopropenone (DPC). The V and J segments used are TRBV14 and TRBJ2-3; 11 central bases correspond to TRBD2. The DNA reads as follows: TGTGCCAGCAGCCTAACTCGACTAGCGGGGAAAGATACGCAGTATTTT. Protein translation: CASSLTRLAGKDTQYF. Where the CDR3 stops, the reference TRBV14 and TRBJ2-3 genes take over; the full variable domain is EAGVTQFPSHSVIEKGQTVTLRCDPISGHDNLYWYRRVMGKEIKFLLHFVKESKQDESGMPNNRFLAERTGGTYSTLKVQPAELEDSGVYFCASSLTRLAGKDTQYFGPGTRLTVL.